These 14 T cell receptor beta chains were all obtained from the same sample, sequenced in a study of T cell repertoires in aging, cancer and after chemotherapy. Amplification of TCR beta used genomic DNA extracted from peripheral blood. Multiplex touch-down PCR with TRB-A/B primers amplified rearranged V-D-J TRB sequences. TCRdb used MiXCR to reprocess the multiplex PCR reads, holding one entry per CDR3 protein. The table has under 4,000 distinct CDR3 sequences, about 31% seen once. The sample comprised blood. The receptors here all came from a human donor with a solid tumor.

A few counts support this clonotype. The chain is built from TRBV18 and TRBJ1-1; perhaps TRBD1 as D (5 bases). V was clipped by 3 bases and J by 10 bases, with 18 bases between them. The germline V gene has CDR1 KGHSH and CDR2 LQKENI. The CDR3 consists of 14 residues. DNA of the CDR3: TGTGCCAGCTCACCCGAGGGGAGCGCGCAGGTAGCTTTCTTT. Translation: CASSPEGSAQVAFF. Filled out from reference TRBV18 and TRBJ1-1, the complete variable domain reads NAGVMQNPRHLVRRRGQEARLRCSPMKGHSHVYWYRQLPEEGLKFMVYLQKENIIDESGMPKERFSAEFPKEGPSILRIQQVVRGDSAAYFCASSPEGSAQVAFFGQGTRLTVV.

The V gene is TRBV20-1, the J gene TRBJ1-5; 8 positions agree with TRBD1. The CDR3 is made up of 15 amino acids. The V segment lost 1 base and the J segment 7 bases; nucleotides outside the gene matches: 9. Germline values: CDR1 DFQATT, CDR2 SNEGSKA (reference sequence). CDR3 in amino acids: CSARGLSTGEQPQHF. The DNA of the CDR3 is TGCAGTGCTAGAGGCTTATCGACAGGGGAACAGCCCCAGCATTTT.

This chain joins TRBV7-9 and TRBJ2-1; 12 bases are a match to TRBD2. This CDR3 spans 13 amino acids. The germline V gene encodes CDR1 SEHNR and CDR2 FQNEAQ (reference sequence). The junction had 5 bases not matched to a gene; V was cut back by 7 bases and J by 10 bases. CDR3 region: CASTRTSGAEQFF. CDR3 nucleotides: TGTGCCAGCACAAGGACTAGCGGGGCCGAGCAGTTCTTC.

Of note for this clonotype: A much more abundant neighbour one base away suggests this may be a read error. The J gene is TRBJ2-1, the V gene TRBV29-1; D is perhaps TRBD1 (5 bases). This CDR3 is 12 amino acids long. Trimming removed 6 bases from V and 8 bases from J, with 14 bases in between. Germline V lookup: CDR1 SQVTM, CDR2 ANQGSEA. The chain's CDR3 is CSVVSGPYEQFF. CDR3 DNA sequence: TGCAGCGTCGTATCAGGGCCCTATGAGCAGTTCTTC.

The rearrangement links TRBV29-1 to TRBJ1-1; TRBD1 agrees at 7 bases. The CDR3 has 13 residues. Germline V CDR1 and CDR2: SQVTM, ANQGSEA. Trimming took 7 bases from V and 6 from J; bases not matched to a gene: 11. CDR3 loop: CSASVRGVSEAFF. CDR3 sequence (DNA): TGCAGCGCTTCCGTCAGGGGGGTTTCTGAAGCTTTCTTT. The variable domain in full, with the rest retrieved from reference TRBV29-1 and TRBJ1-1, is SAVISQKPSRDICQRGTSLTIQCQVDSQVTMMFWYRQQPGQSLTLIATANQGSEATYESGFVIDKFPISRPNLTFSTLTVSNMSPEDSSIYLCSASVRGVSEAFFGQGTRLTVV.

As to this clonotype: The junction differs from germline at one of its ends, possibly a read error. V is TRBV4-2 and J is TRBJ2-2; the D is unclear. Germline loops: CDR1 LGHNA, CDR2 YNFKEQ. The CDR3 runs to 13 residues. This CDR3 is CASSQEDARELFF. CDR3 nucleotides: TGCGCCAGCAGCCAAGAGGACGCAAGGGAGCTGTTTTTT.

The chain joins TRBV19 to TRBJ2-1; D might be TRBD2 (6 bases). V lost 1 base, J lost 8 bases, and 12 bases lay in between. The V gene's germline CDR1 is LNHDA and CDR2 SQIVND (reference sequence). The CDR3 has 14 amino acids. The CDR3 is CASSIGGGFHEQFF. In DNA form, the CDR3 reads TGTGCCAGTAGTATAGGTGGGGGGTTCCATGAGCAGTTCTTC.

This chain connects TRBV7-2 to TRBJ2-7; the match to TRBD2 covers 7 bases. Germline-derived CDR1 and CDR2 are SGHTA and FQGNSA. CDR3 length equals 16 residues. V lost 1 base to trimming and J lost 0 bases; unmatched junction nucleotides: 6. CDR3 sequence: CASSLGGGYSSYEQYF. The CDR3 DNA sequence: TGTGCCAGCAGCTTAGGCGGGGGTTATAGCTCCTACGAGCAGTACTTC.

In its sample, this clonotype ranks as medium-sized. This chain connects TRBV19 to TRBJ2-1, with 8 bases identical to TRBD1. V dropped 4 bases and J dropped 11; count of bases not matched to a gene: 1. Germline lookup yields CDR1 LNHDA and CDR2 SQIVND (reference sequence). This CDR3 has 11 residues. Here the CDR3 DNA reads TGTGCCAGTAGTAACAGGGGGAAGCAGTTCTTC. Protein: CASSNRGKQFF.

Turning to this clonotype: A much larger clone sits a single nucleotide away, making a read error possible. V gene TRBV5-6 combines with J gene TRBJ2-5, with D perhaps TRBD1 or TRBD2 (5 bases each). Per the germline V gene, CDR1 is SGHDT and CDR2 is YYEEEE. There are 15 residues in the CDR3. The DNA for the CDR3 is TGTGCCAGCAGCTTGGGGGGGTTTGGTGCGGAGACCAAGTACTTC. Translation gives CASSLGGFGAETKYF.

The V and J genes are TRBV6-4 and TRBJ2-1; TRBD2 agrees at 8 bases. The V gene's germline CDR1 is MRHNA and CDR2 SNTAGT. This CDR3 is 16 amino acids long. J was trimmed by 7 bases and V by 2 bases; bases with no gene match: 10. The CDR3 is CASSDLAGGFLNEQFF. In DNA, the CDR3 is TGTGCCAGCAGTGACCTCGCGGGAGGCTTCTTAAATGAGCAGTTCTTC.

In this sample, this clonotype turned up a few times. This chain joins TRBV27 and TRBJ1-1, with 8 bases that match TRBD1. Germline-derived CDR1 and CDR2 are MNHEY and SMNVEV (reference sequence). This CDR3 contains 14 residues. V was clipped by 6 bases and J by 4 bases; unmatched bases: 7. The CDR3 region is CASRPGGVGTEAFF. The CDR3 DNA reads TGTGCCAGCAGACCAGGGGGCGTTGGCACTGAAGCTTTCTTT.

CDR3 loop: CSARSVDTQYF. CDR3 bases: TGCAGTGCTAGGTCGGTTGATACGCAGTATTTT. This chain uses TRBV20-1 with TRBJ2-3; D is uncertain. The germline V gene encodes CDR1 DFQATT and CDR2 SNEGSKA (reference sequence). CDR3 length: 11 amino acids. V shed 3 bases and J shed 6 bases, with 7 bases lying between them.

The chain joins TRBV6-5 to TRBJ1-6; no definite D call. The V end lost 2 bases, the J end lost 5 bases, and 10 bases lay between the germline ends. This CDR3 contains 15 residues. Germline loops: CDR1 MNHEY, CDR2 SVGAGI. The CDR3 region is CASSYMERDNSPLHF. The CDR3 region has the DNA TGTGCCAGCAGTTACATGGAACGAGATAATTCACCCCTCCACTTT.